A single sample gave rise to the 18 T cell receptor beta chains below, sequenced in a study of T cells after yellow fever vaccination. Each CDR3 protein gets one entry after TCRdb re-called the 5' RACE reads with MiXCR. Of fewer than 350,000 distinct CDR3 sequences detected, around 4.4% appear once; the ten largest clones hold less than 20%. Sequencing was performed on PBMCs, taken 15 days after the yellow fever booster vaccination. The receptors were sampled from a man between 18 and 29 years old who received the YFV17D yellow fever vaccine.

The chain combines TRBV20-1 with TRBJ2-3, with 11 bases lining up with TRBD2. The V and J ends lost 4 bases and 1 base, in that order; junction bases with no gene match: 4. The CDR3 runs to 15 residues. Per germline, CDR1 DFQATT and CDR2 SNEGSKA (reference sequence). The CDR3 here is CSAKQLAGGTDTQYF. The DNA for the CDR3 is TGCAGTGCTAAACAACTAGCGGGGGGCACAGATACGCAGTATTTT.

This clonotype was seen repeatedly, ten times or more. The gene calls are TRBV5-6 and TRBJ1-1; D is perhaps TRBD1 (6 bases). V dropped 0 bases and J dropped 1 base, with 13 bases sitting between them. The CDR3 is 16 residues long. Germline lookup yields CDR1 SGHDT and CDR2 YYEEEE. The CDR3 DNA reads TGTGCCAGCAGCTTGGCTTCGACAGGCGCGAACACTGAAGCTTTCTTT. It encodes CASSLASTGANTEAFF.

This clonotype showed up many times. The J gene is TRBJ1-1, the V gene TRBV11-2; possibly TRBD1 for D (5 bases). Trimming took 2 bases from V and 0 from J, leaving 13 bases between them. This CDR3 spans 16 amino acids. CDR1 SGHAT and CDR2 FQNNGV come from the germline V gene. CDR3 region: CASSLHRDRVNTEAFF. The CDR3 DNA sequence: TGTGCCAGCAGCTTACATAGGGACCGGGTGAACACTGAAGCTTTCTTT.

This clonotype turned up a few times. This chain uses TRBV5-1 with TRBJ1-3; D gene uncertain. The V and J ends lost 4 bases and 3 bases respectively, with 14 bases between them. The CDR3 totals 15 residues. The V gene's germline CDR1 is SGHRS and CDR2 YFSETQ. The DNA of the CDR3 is TGCGCCAGCAGCCCCGATATGACGCGTGGAAACACCATATATTTT. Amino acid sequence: CASSPDMTRGNTIYF. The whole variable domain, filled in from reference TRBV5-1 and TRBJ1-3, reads KAGVTQTPRYLIKTRGQQVTLSCSPISGHRSVSWYQQTPGQGLQFLFEYFSETQRNKGNFPGRFSGRQFSNSRSEMNVSTLELGDSALYLCASSPDMTRGNTIYFGEGSWLTVV.

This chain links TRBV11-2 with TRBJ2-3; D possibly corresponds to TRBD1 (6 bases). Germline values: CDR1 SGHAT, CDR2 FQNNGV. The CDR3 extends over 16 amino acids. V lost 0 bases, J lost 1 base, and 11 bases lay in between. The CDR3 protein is CASSLDWGPGTDTQYF. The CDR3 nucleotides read TGTGCCAGCAGCTTAGATTGGGGGCCGGGCACAGATACGCAGTATTTT.

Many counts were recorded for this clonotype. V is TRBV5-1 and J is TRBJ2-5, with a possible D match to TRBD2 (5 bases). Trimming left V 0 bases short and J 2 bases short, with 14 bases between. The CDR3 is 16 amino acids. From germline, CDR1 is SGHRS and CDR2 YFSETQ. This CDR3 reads CASSLEAEPLQETQYF. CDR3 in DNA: TGCGCCAGCAGCTTGGAAGCGGAGCCACTGCAAGAGACCCAGTACTTC.

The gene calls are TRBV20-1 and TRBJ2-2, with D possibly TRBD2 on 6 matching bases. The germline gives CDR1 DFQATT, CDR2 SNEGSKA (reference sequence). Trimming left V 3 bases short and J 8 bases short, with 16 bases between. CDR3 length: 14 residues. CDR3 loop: CSASLLDYPGELFF. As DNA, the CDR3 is TGCAGTGCTAGCTTGTTGGACTATCCGGGGGAGCTGTTTTTT.

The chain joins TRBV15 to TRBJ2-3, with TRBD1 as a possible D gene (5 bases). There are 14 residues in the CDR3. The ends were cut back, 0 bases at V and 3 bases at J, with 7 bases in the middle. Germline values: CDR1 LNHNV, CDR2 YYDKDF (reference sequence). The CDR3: CATSRETGTDTQYF. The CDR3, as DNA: TGTGCCACCAGCAGAGAAACAGGAACAGATACGCAGTATTTT.

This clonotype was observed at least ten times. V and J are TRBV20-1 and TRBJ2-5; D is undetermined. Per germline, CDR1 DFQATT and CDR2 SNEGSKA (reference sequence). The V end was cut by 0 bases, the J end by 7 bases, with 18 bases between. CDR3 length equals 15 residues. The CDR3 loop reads CSARDQGEQMATQYF. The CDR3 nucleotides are TGCAGTGCTAGAGATCAAGGAGAGCAAATGGCGACCCAGTACTTC.

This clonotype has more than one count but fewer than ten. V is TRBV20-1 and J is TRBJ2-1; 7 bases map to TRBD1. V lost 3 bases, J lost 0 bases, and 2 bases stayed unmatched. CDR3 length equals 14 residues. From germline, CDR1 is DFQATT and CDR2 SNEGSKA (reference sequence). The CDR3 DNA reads TGCAGTGCTAGTGGACAGGTCTCCTACAATGAGCAGTTCTTC. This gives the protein CSASGQVSYNEQFF.

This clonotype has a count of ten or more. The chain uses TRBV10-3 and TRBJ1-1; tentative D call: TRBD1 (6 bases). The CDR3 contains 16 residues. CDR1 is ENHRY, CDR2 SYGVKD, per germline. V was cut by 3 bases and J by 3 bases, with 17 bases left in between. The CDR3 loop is CAISDPTGFRDTEAFF. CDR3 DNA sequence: TGTGCCATCAGTGACCCTACAGGGTTCAGGGACACTGAAGCTTTCTTT.

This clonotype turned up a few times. DNA of the CDR3: TGTGCCACCTCCACAGGCTGGACCGGGGAGCTGTTTTTT. As protein: CATSTGWTGELFF. J is TRBJ2-2 and V is TRBV24-1, with a possible D match to TRBD1 (5 bases). The CDR3 runs 13 residues. In germline, CDR1 is KGHDR, CDR2 SFDVKD. Trimming stripped 9 bases from V and 5 bases from J, with 12 bases between.

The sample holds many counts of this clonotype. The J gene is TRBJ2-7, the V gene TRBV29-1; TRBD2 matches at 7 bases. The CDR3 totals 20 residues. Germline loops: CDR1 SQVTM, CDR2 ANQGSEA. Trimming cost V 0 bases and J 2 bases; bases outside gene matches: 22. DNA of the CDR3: TGCAGCGTTGAAGATAGGGGTTCGTCTAGCGGAACCGTCACTACCTACGAGCAGTACTTC. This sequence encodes CSVEDRGSSSGTVTTYEQYF.

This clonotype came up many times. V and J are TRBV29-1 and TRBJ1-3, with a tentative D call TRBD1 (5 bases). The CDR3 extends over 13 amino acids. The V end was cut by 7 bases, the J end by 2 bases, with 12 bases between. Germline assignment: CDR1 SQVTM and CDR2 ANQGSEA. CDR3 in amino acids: CSASRVTGNTIYF. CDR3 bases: TGCAGCGCTAGCAGGGTCACTGGAAACACCATATATTTT.

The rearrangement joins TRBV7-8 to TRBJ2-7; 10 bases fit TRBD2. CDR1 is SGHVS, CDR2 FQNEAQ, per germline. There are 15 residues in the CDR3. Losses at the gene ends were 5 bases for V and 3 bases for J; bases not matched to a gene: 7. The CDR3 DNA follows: TGTGCCAGCAGCACAAACCTAGCGGGGGACTACGAGCAGTACTTC. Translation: CASSTNLAGDYEQYF.

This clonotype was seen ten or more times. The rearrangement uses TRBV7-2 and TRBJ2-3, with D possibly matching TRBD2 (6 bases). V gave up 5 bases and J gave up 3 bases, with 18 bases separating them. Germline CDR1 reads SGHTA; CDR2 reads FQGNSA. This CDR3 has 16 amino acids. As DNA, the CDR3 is TGTGCCAGCAGCCAGCGGGTCTCGTGGGTTACAGATACGCAGTATTTT. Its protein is CASSQRVSWVTDTQYF. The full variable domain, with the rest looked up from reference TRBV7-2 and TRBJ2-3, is GAGVSQSPSNKVTEKGKDVELRCDPISGHTALYWYRQSLGQGLEFLIYFQGNSAPDKSGLPSDRFSAERTGGSVSTLTIQRTQQEDSAVYLCASSQRVSWVTDTQYFGPGTRLTVL.

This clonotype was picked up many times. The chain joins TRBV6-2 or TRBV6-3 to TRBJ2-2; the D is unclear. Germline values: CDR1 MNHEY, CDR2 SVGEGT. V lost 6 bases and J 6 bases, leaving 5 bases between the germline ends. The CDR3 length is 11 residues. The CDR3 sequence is CASRYPGELFF. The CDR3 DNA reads TGTGCCAGCAGATATCCCGGGGAGCTGTTTTTT.

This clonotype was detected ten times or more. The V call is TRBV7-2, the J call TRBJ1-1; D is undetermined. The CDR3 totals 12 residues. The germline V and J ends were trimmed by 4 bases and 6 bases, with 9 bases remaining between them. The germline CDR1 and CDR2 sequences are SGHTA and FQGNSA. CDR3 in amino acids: CASSSHTAEAFF. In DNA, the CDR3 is TGTGCCAGCAGCTCCCACACGGCTGAAGCTTTCTTT. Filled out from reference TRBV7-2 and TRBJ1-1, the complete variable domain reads GAGVSQSPSNKVTEKGKDVELRCDPISGHTALYWYRQSLGQGLEFLIYFQGNSAPDKSGLPSDRFSAERTGGSVSTLTIQRTQQEDSAVYLCASSSHTAEAFFGQGTRLTVV.